This section outlines one T cell receptor (beta chain) sequence together with its context. Its matching antigen is unknown. The protocol was immunoSEQ multiplex PCR, while the TCRdb copy is restricted to in-frame clones and leaves out a portion. The top ten clones hold over 25% of a sample with 25,000 to 30,000 clones, less than 95% of them seen once. The CDR3 is 15 amino acids. V lost 3 bases to trimming and J lost 0 bases, with 12 bases between them. Per the germline V gene, CDR1 is SGHRS and CDR2 is YFSETQ. These data belong to a study of T cells in localized non-small cell lung cancer. General study points: The greatest T cell clonality was found in uninvolved adjacent lung (higher than in tumor). Among blood samples, higher T cell density accompanied longer overall survival. Sequencing was limited to one tumor region, leaving the possibility of heterogeneity open.

The sample in question was peripheral blood, obtained before any cancer treatment. The TCR was taken from a female donor older than 55 with stage I lung adenocarcinoma. The V and J genes are TRBV5-1 and TRBJ1-2; the D is unclear. The CDR3 protein is CASSSGGQANYGYTF. The CDR3 DNA reads TGCGCCAGCAGCTCTGGAGGCCAAGCTAACTATGGCTACACCTTC.